This T cell receptor (beta chain) comes out of a study of identical twins. Using its own MiXCR run on the 5' RACE reads, TCRdb lists one record per CDR3 protein. Seen here are around 290,000 distinct CDR3 sequences, nearly 9.5% observed once, and the top ten hold roughly 6.8%. This clonotype appeared many times. This CDR3 is 14 amino acids long. With V trimmed by 4 bases and J by 5 bases, 7 bases remained unmatched. In germline, CDR1 is SGHRS, CDR2 YFSETQ. Another study also made use of these data, one on yellow fever vaccine responses in identical twins.

Material: CD8+ T cells sorted from blood. The TCR sequence derives from a young woman in good health. The rearrangement links TRBV5-1 to TRBJ2-7; 9 bases match TRBD1. CDR3 sequence reads: CASSHSGQGHEQYF. In DNA, the CDR3 is TGCGCCAGCAGCCATTCGGGACAGGGCCACGAGCAGTACTTC.